This T cell receptor beta chain was identified during a study of human CD8 memory T cell subsets. UMI-labeled 5' RACE was the method by which TCR beta libraries were made. TCRdb re-called the 5' RACE reads and catalogs CDR3 proteins one per entry, DNA excluded. The sample includes about 20,000 distinct CDR3 sequences. Considering frequency, this clonotype is medium-sized (0.01 to 0.1%). Its matching antigen is unknown. Study-level points and caveats: This study sequenced T cell receptor beta chains alone. Minimal repertoire overlap was seen between stem-like memory T cells and precursor exhausted T cells.

A negative magnetic separation step was used to enrich total CD8+ T cells. Each subset gave duplicate vials of over 130,000 sorted CD8+ T cells for RNA. Germline lookup yields CDR1 MNHEY and CDR2 SMNVEV (reference sequence). The CDR3 runs 13 residues. The chain is built from TRBV27 and TRBJ1-1. This TCR was recovered from a human donor in good health. Sequencing was done on a sample of CD8+ T cells from PBMCs. The CDR3: CASGPSGFAEAFF.